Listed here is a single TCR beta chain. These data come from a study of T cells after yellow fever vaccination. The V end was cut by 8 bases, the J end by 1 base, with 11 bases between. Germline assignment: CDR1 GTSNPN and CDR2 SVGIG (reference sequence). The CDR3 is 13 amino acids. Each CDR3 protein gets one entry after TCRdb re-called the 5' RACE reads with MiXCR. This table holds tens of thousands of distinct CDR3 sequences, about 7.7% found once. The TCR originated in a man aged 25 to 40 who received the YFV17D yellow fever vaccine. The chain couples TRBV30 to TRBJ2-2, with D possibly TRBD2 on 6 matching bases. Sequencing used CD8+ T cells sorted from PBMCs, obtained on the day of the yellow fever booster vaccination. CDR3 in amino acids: CAGSAGNTGELFF. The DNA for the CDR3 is TGTGCCGGTTCAGCGGGGAACACCGGGGAGCTGTTTTTT.